These 25 T cell receptor beta chains were all obtained from the same sample, sequenced in a study of T cell changes during pregnancy in multiple sclerosis. This table comes from immunoSEQ multiplex PCR, and its TCRdb copy is limited to in-frame clones, with some not included. Seen here are tens of thousands of clones, 90% to 95% observed once, and the top ten hold approximately 1%. The sequencing used peripheral blood, collected in the second trimester of pregnancy. These receptors originate from a female donor with multiple sclerosis, enrolled in a pregnancy study.

This clone was picked up one time. This chain joins TRBV19 and TRBJ2-1; 9 bases align to TRBD2. There are 15 residues in the CDR3. Germline-derived CDR1 and CDR2 are LNHDA and SQIVND (reference sequence). V lost 5 bases, J lost 4 bases, and 6 bases stayed unmatched. The CDR3 nucleotides read TGTGCCAGTAGTCCAAGACTAGCGGTGTACAATGAGCAGTTCTTC. It specifies CASSPRLAVYNEQFF.

The V gene is TRBV11-2, the J gene TRBJ2-7; D is perhaps TRBD1 (6 bases). The ends were cut back, 6 bases at V and 0 bases at J, with 15 bases in the middle. The germline CDR1 and CDR2 sequences are SGHAT and FQNNGV. CDR3 length equals 15 residues. The CDR3 DNA is TGTGCCAGCAGGGATGGACAGTCCCTCTCCTACGAGCAGTACTTC. It translates to CASRDGQSLSYEQYF.

The genes are TRBV5-1 and TRBJ2-7; D unresolved. This CDR3 contains 13 residues. Germline CDR1 is SGHRS and CDR2 is YFSETQ. The V gene lost 0 bases and the J gene lost 0 bases, with 4 bases spanning the gap. CDR3 sequence (DNA): TGCGCCAGCAGCTTGGACAACTCCTACGAGCAGTACTTC. Its protein is CASSLDNSYEQYF.

The gene calls are TRBV21-1 and TRBJ2-7; TRBD1 was called by the table and not checked on the DNA. TRBV21-1 corresponds to a pseudogene. CDR3 length: 14 amino acids. Here the CDR3 reads CATVGQADSYEQYF. The CDR3 region has the DNA TGTGCCACCGTAGGACAGGCGGATTCCTACGAGCAGTACTTC.

This sequence joins TRBV5-4 and TRBJ2-1, with 8 bases aligning to TRBD2. The V and J ends lost 3 bases and 15 bases, in that order; junction bases with no gene match: 8. CDR1 is SGHNT, CDR2 YYREEE, per germline (reference sequence). The length of the CDR3 is 12 residues. The CDR3 coding sequence is TGTGCCAGCAGCTGGGGGGCTAGCGGGTGGTTCTTC. Protein sequence: CASSWGASGWFF.

This chain uses TRBV5-1 with TRBJ2-5, with TRBD2 matching over 7 bases. There are 14 residues in the CDR3. With V trimmed by 4 bases and J by 5 bases, 8 bases remained unmatched. Germline V lookup: CDR1 SGHRS, CDR2 YFSETQ. CDR3 in DNA: TGCGCCAGCAGCCCCCAAACTAGCGCGGAGACCCAGTACTTC. Its translation: CASSPQTSAETQYF.

This chain links TRBV30 with TRBJ1-1; TRBD1 might be the D (5 bases). Germline-derived CDR1 and CDR2 are GTSNPN and SVGIG (reference sequence). The CDR3 is 13 residues long. Deletions cut 4 bases from V and 2 bases from J, with 11 bases between. CDR3 residues: CAWTTGANTEAFF. CDR3 bases: TGTGCCTGGACCACAGGAGCAAACACTGAAGCTTTCTTT.

This clone was counted a single time. J is TRBJ2-5 and V is TRBV11-2; maybe TRBD2 (6 bases). V was shortened by 5 bases and J by 5 bases, with 12 bases between the two germline ends. Per germline, CDR1 SGHAT and CDR2 FQNNGV. The CDR3 has 13 residues. The CDR3 sequence: CASSKGRRETQYF. As DNA, the CDR3 is TGTGCCAGCAGCAAGGGGAGGAGGGAGACCCAGTACTTC.

The chain joins TRBV5-6 to TRBJ2-7, with 8 bases that match TRBD1. Losses at the gene ends were 4 bases for V and 2 bases for J; bases not matched to a gene: 8. The germline CDR1 and CDR2 sequences are SGHDT and YYEEEE. This CDR3 comprises 15 residues. CDR3 protein: CASSHNRDRTYEQYF. The CDR3 nucleotides read TGTGCCAGCAGCCACAATAGGGACAGGACCTACGAGCAGTACTTC.

This sequence joins TRBV27 and TRBJ2-2; tentative D call: TRBD2 (5 bases). This CDR3 has 13 residues. Germline V gene sequence: CDR1 MNHEY, CDR2 SMNVEV (reference sequence). V lost 1 base, J lost 6 bases, and 6 bases lay in between. This CDR3 is CASSLLRAGELFF. CDR3 DNA sequence: TGTGCCAGCAGTTTATTGAGGGCCGGGGAGCTGTTTTTT.

The CDR3 region is CAWSVGGHQPQHF. The CDR3 nucleotides read TGTGCCTGGAGTGTAGGGGGCCATCAGCCCCAGCATTTT. The chain is built from TRBV30 and TRBJ1-5; 7 bases map to TRBD1. With 0 bases clipped from V and 5 bases from J, the junction kept 1 base outside the gene matches. The V gene's germline CDR1 is GTSNPN and CDR2 SVGIG (reference sequence). This CDR3 has 13 amino acids.

The rearrangement links TRBV5-5 to TRBJ2-2; no definite D call. The V gene lost 7 bases and the J gene lost 4 bases, with 11 bases spanning the gap. The CDR3 runs to 13 residues. Germline lookup yields CDR1 SGHKS and CDR2 YYEKEE (reference sequence). The CDR3 loop is CASVAEPTGELFF. The CDR3 region has the DNA TGTGCCAGCGTCGCAGAACCCACCGGGGAGCTGTTTTTT.

The chain carries TRBV11-1 and TRBJ2-5; D perhaps matches TRBD1 (5 bases). Trimming removed 1 base at V and 5 bases at J, with 11 bases between. The CDR3 runs 14 residues. Germline V gene lookup returns CDR1 SGHAT and CDR2 FQDESV (reference sequence). The CDR3 nucleotides are TGTGCCAGCAGCTTAGTGCAGGGTATGGAGACCCAGTACTTC. Protein product: CASSLVQGMETQYF.

This clone was found once. The CDR3 region is CASSQGTGDLMNTEAFF. The DNA for the CDR3 is TGCGCCAGCAGCCAGGGGACAGGGGACCTCATGAACACTGAAGCTTTCTTT. The gene calls are TRBV4-1 and TRBJ1-1, with TRBD1 matching 10 bases. The germline V gene encodes CDR1 MGHRA and CDR2 YSYEKL. The CDR3 contains 17 residues. Trimming cost V 3 bases and J 0 bases; bases outside gene matches: 7.

The V and J genes are TRBV29-1 and TRBJ2-7; 13 bases fit TRBD2. The CDR3 is made up of 18 amino acids. Looked up from germline, CDR1 is SQVTM and CDR2 is ANQGSEA. Trimming removed 4 bases from V and 0 bases from J; junction bases left unmatched: 12. The CDR3: CSVGHATSGRPSSYEQYF. CDR3 DNA: TGCAGCGTTGGACATGCGACTAGCGGGAGGCCCAGCTCCTACGAGCAGTACTTC.

V and J are TRBV2 and TRBJ1-2, with TRBD1 identical over 9 bases. The germline gives CDR1 SNHLY, CDR2 FYNNEI. The length of the CDR3 is 13 residues. The junction had 4 bases not matched to a gene; V was cut back by 6 bases and J by 5 bases. CDR3 region: CASSSGQGYGYTF. CDR3 DNA: TGTGCCAGCAGCTCCGGACAGGGGTATGGCTACACCTTC.

This clone was seen a few times. This rearrangement joins TRBV5-5 to TRBJ2-7; possibly TRBD1 for D (6 bases). Germline V CDR1 and CDR2: SGHKS, YYEKEE (reference sequence). There are 14 residues in the CDR3. V shed 2 bases and J shed 3 bases, with 12 bases lying between them. The CDR3 is CASSLITGSYEQYF. For the CDR3, the DNA is TGTGCCAGCAGCTTAATAACAGGGAGCTACGAGCAGTACTTC.

The gene calls are TRBV29-1 and TRBJ1-2, with 10 bases that match TRBD1. CDR3 length: 14 amino acids. The ends lost 2 bases at V and 8 bases at J; junction bases unmatched: 8. CDR1 SQVTM and CDR2 ANQGSEA come from the germline V gene. CDR3 DNA: TGCAGCGTTGAACCGACAGGGGGCTCTTACGGCTACACCTTC. Amino acids: CSVEPTGGSYGYTF.

The chain links TRBV7-9 to TRBJ2-1; weak D call: TRBD1 (6 bases). CDR1 is SEHNR, CDR2 FQNEAQ, per germline (reference sequence). V lost 2 bases to trimming and J lost 14 bases, with 10 bases between them. The CDR3 spans 11 residues. The CDR3 reads CASSLTGNEFF. The CDR3 DNA is TGTGCCAGCAGCTTAACAGGGAACGAGTTCTTC.

The J gene is TRBJ2-1, the V gene TRBV10-1; 10 bases map to TRBD2. Germline lookup yields CDR1 WNHNN and CDR2 SYGVQD (reference sequence). The trim removed 0 bases at V and 1 base at J, leaving 3 bases unmatched. CDR3 size: 17 residues. The CDR3 here is CASSESLAGVSYNEQFF. The DNA for the CDR3 is TGCGCCAGCAGTGAGTCCCTAGCGGGAGTATCCTACAATGAGCAGTTCTTC.

The V gene is TRBV29-1, the J gene TRBJ1-2; D uncertain. V lost 4 bases and J lost 10, with 10 bases in between. The CDR3 is made up of 10 amino acids. Germline V gene lookup returns CDR1 SQVTM and CDR2 ANQGSEA. This CDR3 reads CSVARTDYTF. CDR3 DNA sequence: TGCAGCGTTGCCCGGACTGACTACACCTTC.

The genes are TRBV6-5 and TRBJ1-1; D is possibly TRBD1 (6 bases). V was pared by 2 bases and J by 1 base, with 11 bases between. The CDR3 runs to 15 residues. Germline CDR1 MNHEY, CDR2 SVGAGI. DNA for the CDR3: TGTGCCAGCAGTTACACACAGGGTAGGAACACTGAAGCTTTCTTT. Protein: CASSYTQGRNTEAFF.

The chain links TRBV13 to TRBJ2-3, with unresolved D. In germline, CDR1 is PRHDT, CDR2 FYEKMQ (reference sequence). The ends were cut back, 6 bases at V and 5 bases at J, with 15 bases in the middle. This CDR3 spans 14 amino acids. The CDR3 nucleotides read TGTGCCAGCAGTCCCCCCAGGCTTCTAGATACGCAGTATTTT. This translates into CASSPPRLLDTQYF.

CDR3 in DNA: TGCGCCAGCAGCTTGGCCCGGGACGAGCAGTACTTC. Translating it yields CASSLARDEQYF. This chain joins TRBV5-1 and TRBJ2-7; D remains ambiguous. This CDR3 is 12 amino acids long. V lost 0 bases and J 5 bases, leaving 6 bases between the germline ends. Germline V gene lookup returns CDR1 SGHRS and CDR2 YFSETQ.

The chain recombines TRBV30 with TRBJ2-7; 7 bases are shared with TRBD2. The trim removed 1 base at V and 3 bases at J, leaving 3 bases unmatched. This CDR3 is 13 amino acids long. CDR1 and CDR2 from the germline V gene are GTSNPN and SVGIG (reference sequence). CDR3 nucleotide sequence: TGTGCCTGGAGTGAAGGGAGGGGCTACGAGCAGTACTTC. Amino acids: CAWSEGRGYEQYF.